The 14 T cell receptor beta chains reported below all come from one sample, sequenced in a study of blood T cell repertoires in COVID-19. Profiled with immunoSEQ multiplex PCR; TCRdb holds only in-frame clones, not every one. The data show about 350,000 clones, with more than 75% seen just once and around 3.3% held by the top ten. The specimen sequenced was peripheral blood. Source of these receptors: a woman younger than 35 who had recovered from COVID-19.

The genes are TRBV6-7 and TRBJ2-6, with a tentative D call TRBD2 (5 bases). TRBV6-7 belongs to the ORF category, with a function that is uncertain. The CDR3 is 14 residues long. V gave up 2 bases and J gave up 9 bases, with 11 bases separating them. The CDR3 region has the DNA TGTGCCAGCAGTTACGGAGGCCCAGGCAACGTCCTGACTTTC. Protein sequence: CASSYGGPGNVLTF.

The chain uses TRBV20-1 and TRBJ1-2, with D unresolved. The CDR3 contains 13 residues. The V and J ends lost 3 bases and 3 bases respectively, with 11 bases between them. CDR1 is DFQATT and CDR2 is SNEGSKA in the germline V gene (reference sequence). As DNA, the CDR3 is TGCAGTGCTAGTAGTTCGGGGTACTATGGCTACACCTTC. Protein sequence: CSASSSGYYGYTF.

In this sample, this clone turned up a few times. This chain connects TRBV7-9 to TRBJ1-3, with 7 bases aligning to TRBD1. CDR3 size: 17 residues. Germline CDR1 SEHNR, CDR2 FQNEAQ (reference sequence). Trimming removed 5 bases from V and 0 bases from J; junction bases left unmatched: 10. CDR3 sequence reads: CASSPQGGLFSGNTIYF. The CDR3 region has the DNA TGTGCCAGCAGCCCACAAGGGGGCCTTTTCTCTGGAAACACCATATATTTT.

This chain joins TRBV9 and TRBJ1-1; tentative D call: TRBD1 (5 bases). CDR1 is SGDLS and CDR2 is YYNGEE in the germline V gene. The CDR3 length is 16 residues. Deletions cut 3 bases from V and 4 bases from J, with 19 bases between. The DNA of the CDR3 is TGTGCCAGCAGCGCCGAGCGGGGGGATAGCGGCACTGAAGCTTTCTTT. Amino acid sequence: CASSAERGDSGTEAFF.

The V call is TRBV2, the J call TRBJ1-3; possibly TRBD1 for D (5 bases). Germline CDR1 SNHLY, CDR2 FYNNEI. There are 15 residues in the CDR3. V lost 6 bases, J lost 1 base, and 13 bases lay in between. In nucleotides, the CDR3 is TGTGCCAGCAGGGGGTTCGCAGGGTCTGGAAACACCATATATTTT. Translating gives CASRGFAGSGNTIYF. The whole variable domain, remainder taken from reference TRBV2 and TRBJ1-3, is EPEVTQTPSHQVTQMGQEVILRCVPISNHLYFYWYRQILGQKVEFLVSFYNNEISEKSEIFDDQFSVERPDGSNFTLKIRSTKLEDSAMYFCASRGFAGSGNTIYFGEGSWLTVV.

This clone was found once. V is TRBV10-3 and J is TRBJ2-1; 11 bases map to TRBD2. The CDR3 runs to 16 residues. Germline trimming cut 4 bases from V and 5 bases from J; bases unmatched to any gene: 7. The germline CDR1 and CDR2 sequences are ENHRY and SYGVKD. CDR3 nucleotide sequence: TGTGCCATCAGTGGGTCACCGGGACTAGCGGACAATGAGCAGTTCTTC. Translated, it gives CAISGSPGLADNEQFF.

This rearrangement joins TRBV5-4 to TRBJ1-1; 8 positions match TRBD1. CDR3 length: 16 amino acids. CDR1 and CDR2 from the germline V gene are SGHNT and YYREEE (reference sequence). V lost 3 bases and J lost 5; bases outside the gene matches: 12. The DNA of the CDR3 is TGTGCCAGCAGCTCCGGAACACGCAGGGGGCATACTGAAGCTTTCTTT. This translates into CASSSGTRRGHTEAFF.

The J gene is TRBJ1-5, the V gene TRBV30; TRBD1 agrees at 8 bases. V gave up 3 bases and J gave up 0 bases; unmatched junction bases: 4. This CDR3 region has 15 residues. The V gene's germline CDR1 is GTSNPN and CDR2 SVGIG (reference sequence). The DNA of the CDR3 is TGTGCCTGGAGCCCAGGGGGCTATAGCAATCAGCCCCAGCATTTT. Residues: CAWSPGGYSNQPQHF.

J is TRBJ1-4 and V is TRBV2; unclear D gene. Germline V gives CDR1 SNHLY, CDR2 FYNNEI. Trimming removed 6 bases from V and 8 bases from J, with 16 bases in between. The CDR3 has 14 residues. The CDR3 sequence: CASRETLLGEKLFF. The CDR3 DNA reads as TGTGCCAGCAGGGAGACCCTCCTCGGCGAAAAACTGTTTTTT. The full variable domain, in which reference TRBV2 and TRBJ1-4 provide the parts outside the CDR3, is EPEVTQTPSHQVTQMGQEVILRCVPISNHLYFYWYRQILGQKVEFLVSFYNNEISEKSEIFDDQFSVERPDGSNFTLKIRSTKLEDSAMYFCASRETLLGEKLFFGSGTQLSVL.

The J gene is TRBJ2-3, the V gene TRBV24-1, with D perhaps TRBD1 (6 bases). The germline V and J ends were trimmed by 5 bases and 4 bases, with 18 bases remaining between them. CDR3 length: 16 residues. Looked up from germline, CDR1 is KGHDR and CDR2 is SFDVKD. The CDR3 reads CATSAGTYRPPDTQYF. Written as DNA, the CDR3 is TGTGCCACCAGTGCAGGGACATATCGTCCCCCAGATACGCAGTATTTT.

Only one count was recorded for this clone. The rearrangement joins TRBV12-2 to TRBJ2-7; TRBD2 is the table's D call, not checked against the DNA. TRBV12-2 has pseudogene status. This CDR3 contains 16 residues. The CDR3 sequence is CASRPVSGTLLGEQYV. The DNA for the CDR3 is TGTGCAAGTCGCCCCGTTAGCGGGACTCTCTTAGGCGAGCAGTACGTC.

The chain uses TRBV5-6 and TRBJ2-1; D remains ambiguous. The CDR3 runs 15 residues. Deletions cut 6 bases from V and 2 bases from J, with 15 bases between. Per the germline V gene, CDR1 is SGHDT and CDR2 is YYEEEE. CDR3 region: CASNLYQRTYNEQFF. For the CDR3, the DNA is TGTGCCAGCAACCTTTACCAGCGAACCTACAATGAGCAGTTCTTC.

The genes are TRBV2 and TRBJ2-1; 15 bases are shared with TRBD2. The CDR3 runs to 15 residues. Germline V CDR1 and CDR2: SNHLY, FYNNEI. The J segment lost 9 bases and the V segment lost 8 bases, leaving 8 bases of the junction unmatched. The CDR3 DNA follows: TGTGCCAGCCGCCCAGGACTAGCGGGGGGGAGTGAGCAGTTCTTC. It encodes CASRPGLAGGSEQFF.

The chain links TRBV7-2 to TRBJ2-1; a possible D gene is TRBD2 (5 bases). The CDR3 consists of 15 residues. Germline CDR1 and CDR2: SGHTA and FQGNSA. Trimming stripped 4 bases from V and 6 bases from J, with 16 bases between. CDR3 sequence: CASSYRSAGPNEQFF. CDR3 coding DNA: TGTGCCAGCAGCTATCGGTCGGCGGGCCCCAATGAGCAGTTCTTC.